What follows describes a single TCR beta chain. Its antigen is not identified. The sample belongs to a study of cytomegalovirus exposure and HLA in healthy donors. Overall study findings and caveats: Many donors shared some public TCRs, even though most TCR sequences were rare. Later analysis showed most CMV-associated TCR beta chains appearing HLA-restricted. A later analysis showed TCR association rates differing by HLA locus, peaking at DRB1 and lowest at HLA-C.

The primer mix had 60 Vbeta and 13 Jbeta primers. Using immunoSEQ multiplex PCR, the repertoire was profiled, and TCRdb retains in-frame clones only, with some absent. The top ten hold 1.5% to 2% of the sample, which has roughly 150,000 clones, approximately 75% seen once. The germline V and J ends were trimmed by 0 bases and 2 bases, with 9 bases remaining between them. The CDR3 loop spans 15 amino acids. In germline, CDR1 is PRHDT, CDR2 FYEKMQ (reference sequence). The genes are TRBV13 and TRBJ2-3; possible D gene TRBD2, 6 bases. Sequenced input: PBMCs. The source is a woman under 30 in good health and CMV-seronegative. CDR3 loop: CASSLGGSFTDTQYF. CDR3 DNA sequence: TGTGCCAGCAGCTTAGGCGGGAGCTTCACAGATACGCAGTATTTT.